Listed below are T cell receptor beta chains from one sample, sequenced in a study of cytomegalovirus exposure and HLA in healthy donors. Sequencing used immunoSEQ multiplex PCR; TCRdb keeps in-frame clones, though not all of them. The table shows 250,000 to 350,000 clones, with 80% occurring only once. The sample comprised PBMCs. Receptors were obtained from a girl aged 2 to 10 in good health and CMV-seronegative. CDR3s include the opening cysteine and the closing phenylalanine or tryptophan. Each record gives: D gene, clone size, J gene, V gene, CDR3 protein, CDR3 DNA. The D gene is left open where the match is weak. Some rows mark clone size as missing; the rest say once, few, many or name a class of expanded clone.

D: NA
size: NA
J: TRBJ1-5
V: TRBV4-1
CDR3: CASSENQQGDQPQHF
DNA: TGCGCCAGCAGCGAAAATCAACAGGGCGATCAGCCCCAGCATTTT

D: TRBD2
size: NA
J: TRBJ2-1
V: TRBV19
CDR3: CASSIGSGGGSYNEQFF
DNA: TGTGCCAGTAGTATAGGTTCGGGGGGAGGCTCCTACAATGAGCAGTTCTTC

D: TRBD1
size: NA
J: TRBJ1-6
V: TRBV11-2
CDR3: CASSPKGTGSQTLHF
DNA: TGTGCCAGCAGCCCAAAGGGGACAGGGAGTCAGACCCTCCACTTT

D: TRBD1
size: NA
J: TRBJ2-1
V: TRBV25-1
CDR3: CASRRTGDYNEQFF
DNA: TGTGCCAGCCGAAGGACAGGGGACTACAATGAGCAGTTCTTC

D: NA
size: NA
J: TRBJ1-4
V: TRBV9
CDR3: CASSVGAFSEKLFF
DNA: TGTGCCAGCAGCGTAGGGGCTTTCTCTGAAAAACTGTTTTTT

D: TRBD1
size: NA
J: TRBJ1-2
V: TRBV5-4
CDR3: CASSFQGARGYTF
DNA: TGTGCCAGCAGCTTCCAGGGGGCGCGTGGCTACACCTTC

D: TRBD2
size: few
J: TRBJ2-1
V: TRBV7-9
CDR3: CASSPLSGRADYNEQFF
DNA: TGTGCCAGCAGCCCCCTTAGCGGGAGGGCCGATTACAATGAGCAGTTCTTC

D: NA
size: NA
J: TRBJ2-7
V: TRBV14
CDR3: CASSQEPGVEQYF
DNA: TGTGCCAGCAGCCAAGAACCAGGGGTCGAGCAGTACTTC

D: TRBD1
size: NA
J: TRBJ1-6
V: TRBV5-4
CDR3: CASSVTGSGDSPLHF
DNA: TGTGCCAGCAGCGTGACAGGGTCCGGGGATTCACCCCTCCACTTT

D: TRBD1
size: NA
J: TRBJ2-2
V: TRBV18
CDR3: CASSPPATGWAGELFF
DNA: TGTGCCAGCTCACCACCGGCGACAGGGTGGGCCGGGGAGCTGTTTTTT

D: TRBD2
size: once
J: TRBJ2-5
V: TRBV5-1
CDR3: CASSRGREWQETQYF
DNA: TGCGCCAGCAGCAGAGGGCGGGAGTGGCAAGAGACCCAGTACTTC

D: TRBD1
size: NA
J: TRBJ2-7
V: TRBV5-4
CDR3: CASSFRTGKDEQYF
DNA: TGTGCCAGCAGCTTCCGGACAGGGAAGGACGAGCAGTACTTC

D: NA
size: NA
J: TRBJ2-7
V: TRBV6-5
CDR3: CASSYSTGLYEQYF
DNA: TGTGCCAGCAGTTACTCCACGGGACTCTACGAGCAGTACTTC

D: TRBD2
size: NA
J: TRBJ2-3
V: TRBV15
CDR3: CATSKGTSGADTQYF
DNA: TGTGCCACCAGCAAGGGGACTAGCGGGGCAGATACGCAGTATTTT

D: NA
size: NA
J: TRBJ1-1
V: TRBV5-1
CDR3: CASSLKGGRSVMNTEAFF
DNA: TGCGCCAGCAGCTTGAAAGGCGGCCGGTCTGTGATGAACACTGAAGCTTTCTTT

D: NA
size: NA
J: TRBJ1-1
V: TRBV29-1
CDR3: CSGEEYMNTEAFF
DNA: TGCAGCGGCGAGGAGTATATGAACACTGAAGCTTTCTTT

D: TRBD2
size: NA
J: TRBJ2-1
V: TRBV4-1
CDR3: CASSQVAGGDHEQFF
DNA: TGCGCCAGCAGCCAAGTGGCCGGGGGGGATCATGAGCAGTTCTTC

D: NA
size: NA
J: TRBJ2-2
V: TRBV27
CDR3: CASSLGVSNTGELFF
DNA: TGTGCCAGCAGTTTGGGCGTATCGAACACCGGGGAGCTGTTTTTT

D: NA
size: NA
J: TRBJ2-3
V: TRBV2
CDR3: CASSAYANTDTQYF
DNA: TGTGCCAGCAGCGCCTATGCAAACACAGATACGCAGTATTTT

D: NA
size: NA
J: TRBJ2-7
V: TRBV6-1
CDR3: CASREPGEGVYEQYF
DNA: TGTGCCAGCAGAGAACCGGGAGAAGGGGTTTACGAGCAGTACTTC

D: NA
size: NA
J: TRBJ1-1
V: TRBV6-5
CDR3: CASSLGGEVTEAFF
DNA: TGTGCCAGCAGTTTGGGAGGGGAAGTCACTGAAGCTTTCTTT

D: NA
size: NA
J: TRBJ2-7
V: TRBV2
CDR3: CASSGAEQYF
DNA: TGTGCCAGCAGTGGGGCCGAGCAGTACTTC

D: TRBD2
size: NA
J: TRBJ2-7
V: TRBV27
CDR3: CASSPRGGRREQYF
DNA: TGTGCCAGCAGTCCCCGGGGAGGGCGCAGGGAGCAGTACTTC

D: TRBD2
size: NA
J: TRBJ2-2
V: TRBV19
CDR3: CASSVSSGKSRELFF
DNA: TGTGCCAGTAGTGTTTCTAGCGGGAAAAGTAGGGAGCTGTTTTTT

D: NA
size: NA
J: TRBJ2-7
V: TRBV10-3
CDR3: CAISELSYEQYF
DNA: TGTGCCATCAGTGAACTTTCCTACGAGCAGTACTTC

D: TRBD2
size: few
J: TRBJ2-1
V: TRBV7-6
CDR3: CASSLEAGGWNEQFF
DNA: TGTGCCAGCAGCTTAGAGGCGGGGGGGTGGAATGAGCAGTTCTTC

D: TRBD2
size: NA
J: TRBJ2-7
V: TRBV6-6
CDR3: CASSTHSGREYEQYF
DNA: TGTGCCAGCAGTACACATAGCGGGAGGGAATACGAGCAGTACTTC

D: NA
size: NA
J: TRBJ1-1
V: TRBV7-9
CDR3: CASRKTENTEAFF
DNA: TGTGCCAGCAGGAAGACAGAAAACACTGAAGCTTTCTTT

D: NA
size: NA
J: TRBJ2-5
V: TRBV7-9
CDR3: CASQGPVGTQYF
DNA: TGTGCCAGCCAGGGCCCGGTGGGGACCCAGTACTTC

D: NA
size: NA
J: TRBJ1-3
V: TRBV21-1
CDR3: CASSKGGYTIYF
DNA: TGTGCCAGCAGCAAAGGCGGCTACACCATATATTTT

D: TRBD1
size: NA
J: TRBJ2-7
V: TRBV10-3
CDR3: CAIAPGQGSEQYF
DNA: TGTGCCATAGCCCCGGGACAGGGAAGTGAGCAGTACTTC

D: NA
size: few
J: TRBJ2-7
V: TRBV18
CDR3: CASSGYKRAEQYF
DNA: TGTGCCAGCTCAGGGTACAAGCGGGCCGAGCAGTACTTC

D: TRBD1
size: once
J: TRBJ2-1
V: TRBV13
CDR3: CASSADRVRYNEQFF
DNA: TGTGCCAGCAGCGCAGACAGGGTTCGATACAATGAGCAGTTCTTC

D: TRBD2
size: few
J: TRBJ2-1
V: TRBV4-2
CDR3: CASSPRLAGGSNEQFF
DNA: TGTGCCAGCAGCCCCAGACTAGCGGGGGGGTCTAATGAGCAGTTCTTC

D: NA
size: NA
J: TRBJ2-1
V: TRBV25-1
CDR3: CASSAFSSSLYNEQFF
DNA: TGTGCCAGCAGCGCCTTCTCTAGTTCCCTCTACAATGAGCAGTTCTTC

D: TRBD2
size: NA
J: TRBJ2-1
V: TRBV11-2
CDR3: CASSLVGTSGRKEQFF
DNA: TGTGCCAGCAGCTTAGTCGGGACTAGCGGGAGGAAAGAGCAGTTCTTC

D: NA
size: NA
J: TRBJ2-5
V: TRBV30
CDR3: CAWSTLGGRRETQYF
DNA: TGTGCCTGGTCTACCCTGGGGGGGCGGCGGGAGACCCAGTACTTC

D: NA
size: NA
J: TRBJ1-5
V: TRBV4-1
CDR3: CASSQGIEDQPQHF
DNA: TGCGCCAGCAGCCAAGGAATAGAGGATCAGCCCCAGCATTTT

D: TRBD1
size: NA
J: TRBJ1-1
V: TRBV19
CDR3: CASSISRGPTEAFF
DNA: TGTGCCAGTAGTATAAGCAGGGGGCCCACTGAAGCTTTCTTT

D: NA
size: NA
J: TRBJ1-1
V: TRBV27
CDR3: CASSRREDTEAFF
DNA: TGTGCCAGCAGTCGTAGGGAGGACACTGAAGCTTTCTTT

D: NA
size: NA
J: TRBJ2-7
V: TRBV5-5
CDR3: CASSFRDIVSYEQYF
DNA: TGTGCCAGCAGCTTTCGGGACATCGTGTCCTACGAGCAGTACTTC